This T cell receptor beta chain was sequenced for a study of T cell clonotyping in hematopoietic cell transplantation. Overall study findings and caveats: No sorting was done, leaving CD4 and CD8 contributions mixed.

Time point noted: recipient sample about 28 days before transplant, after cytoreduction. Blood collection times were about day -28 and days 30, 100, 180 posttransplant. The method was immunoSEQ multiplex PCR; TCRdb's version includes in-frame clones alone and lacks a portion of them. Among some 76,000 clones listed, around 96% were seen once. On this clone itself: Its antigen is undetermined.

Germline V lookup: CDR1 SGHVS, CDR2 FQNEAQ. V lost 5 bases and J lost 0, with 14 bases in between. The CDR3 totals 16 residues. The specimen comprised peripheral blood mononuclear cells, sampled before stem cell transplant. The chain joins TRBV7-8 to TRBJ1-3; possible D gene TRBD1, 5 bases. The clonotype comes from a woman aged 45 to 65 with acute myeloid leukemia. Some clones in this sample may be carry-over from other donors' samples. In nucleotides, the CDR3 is TGTGCCAGCAGCCCTCGAGACAGAAGCTCTGGAAACACCATATATTTT. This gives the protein CASSPRDRSSGNTIYF.